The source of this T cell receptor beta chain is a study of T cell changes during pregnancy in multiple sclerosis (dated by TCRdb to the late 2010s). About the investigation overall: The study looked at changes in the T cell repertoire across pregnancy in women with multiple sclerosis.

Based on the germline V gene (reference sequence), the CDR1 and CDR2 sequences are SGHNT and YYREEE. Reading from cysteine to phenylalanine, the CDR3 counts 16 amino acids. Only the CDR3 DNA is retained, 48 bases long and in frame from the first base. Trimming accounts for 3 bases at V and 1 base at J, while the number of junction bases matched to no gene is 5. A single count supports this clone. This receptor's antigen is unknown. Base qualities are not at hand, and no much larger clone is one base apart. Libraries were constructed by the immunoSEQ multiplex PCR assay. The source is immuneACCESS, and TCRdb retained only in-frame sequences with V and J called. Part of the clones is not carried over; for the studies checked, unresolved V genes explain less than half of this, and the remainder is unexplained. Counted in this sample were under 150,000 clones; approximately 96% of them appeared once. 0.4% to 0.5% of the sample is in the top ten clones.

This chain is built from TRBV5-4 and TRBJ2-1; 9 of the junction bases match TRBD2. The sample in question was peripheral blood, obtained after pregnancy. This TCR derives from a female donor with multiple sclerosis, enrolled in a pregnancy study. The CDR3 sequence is CASSSLLAGSYNEQFF. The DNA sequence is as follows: TGTGCCAGCAGCTCGTTACTAGCGGGTTCCTACAATGAGCAGTTCTTC.